The present T cell receptor (beta chain) was sequenced within a study of low-dose radiotherapy and immunotherapy resistance in tumors. Study context: Treatment consisted of nivolumab 240 mg every two weeks and ipilimumab 1 mg/kg every six weeks, given intravenously to patients. Aspirin was taken orally at 300 mg daily by patients, and this continued for four cycles from cycle 1 day 1.

Primers targeting TRAV and TRBV primed first-strand cDNA, covering alpha and beta chains. Amplification of TCRs used a constant-region primer and V-primer adapter for around 20 PCR cycles. MiXCR was run by TCRdb on the reads, yielding one entry per CDR3 protein. The sample holds tens of thousands of distinct CDR3 sequences; 15% to 20% are singletons and the top ten take 2.8%. Stated time point: before trial treatment. Donors were dosed with nivolumab and ipilimumab; they also received aspirin, low-dose cyclophosphamide and low-dose radiotherapy. Advanced solid tumors without tumor-infiltrating lymphocytes were required for inclusion. Germline V gives CDR1 KGHDR, CDR2 SFDVKD. V dropped 3 bases and J dropped 3 bases, with 7 bases sitting between them. The CDR3 sequence is 13 residues long.

The chain uses TRBV24-1 and TRBJ1-2; tentative D call: TRBD1 (5 bases). The material was PBMCs, obtained before treatment. This sequence was found in a male donor with prostate cancer. The CDR3 protein is CATSDGTDYGYTF. CDR3 coding DNA: TGTGCCACCAGTGATGGGACGGACTATGGCTACACCTTC.